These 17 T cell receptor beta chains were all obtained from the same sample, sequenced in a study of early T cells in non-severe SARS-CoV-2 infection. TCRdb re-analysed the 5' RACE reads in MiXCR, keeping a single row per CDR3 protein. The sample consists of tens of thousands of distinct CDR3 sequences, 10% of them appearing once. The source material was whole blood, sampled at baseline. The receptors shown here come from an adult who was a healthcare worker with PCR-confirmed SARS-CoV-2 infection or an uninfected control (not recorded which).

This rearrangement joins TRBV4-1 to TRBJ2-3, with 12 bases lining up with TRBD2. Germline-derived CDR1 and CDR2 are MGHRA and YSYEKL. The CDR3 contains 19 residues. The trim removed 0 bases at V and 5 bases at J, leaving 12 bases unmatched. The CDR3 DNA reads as TGCGCCAGCAGCCAAGATGGGGCTAGCGGGAGGGCCAATAAAGATACGCAGTATTTT. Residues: CASSQDGASGRANKDTQYF.

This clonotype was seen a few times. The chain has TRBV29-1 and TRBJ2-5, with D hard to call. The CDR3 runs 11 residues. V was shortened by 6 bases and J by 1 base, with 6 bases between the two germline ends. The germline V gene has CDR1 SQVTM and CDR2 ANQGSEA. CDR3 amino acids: CSVRPQETQYF. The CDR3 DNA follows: TGCAGCGTGAGGCCCCAAGAGACCCAGTACTTC.

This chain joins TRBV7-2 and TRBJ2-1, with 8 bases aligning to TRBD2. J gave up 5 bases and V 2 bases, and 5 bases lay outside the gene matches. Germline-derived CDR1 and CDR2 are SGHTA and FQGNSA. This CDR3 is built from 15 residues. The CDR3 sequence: CASSLRSGSHNEQFF. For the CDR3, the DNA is TGTGCCAGCAGCTTAAGAAGCGGGAGCCACAATGAGCAGTTCTTC.

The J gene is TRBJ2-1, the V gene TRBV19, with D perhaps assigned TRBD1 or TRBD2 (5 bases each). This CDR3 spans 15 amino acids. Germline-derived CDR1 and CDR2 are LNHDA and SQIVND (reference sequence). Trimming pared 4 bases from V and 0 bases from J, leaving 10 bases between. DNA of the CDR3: TGTGCCAGTAGTACTACTAGGGGCTCCTACAATGAGCAGTTCTTC. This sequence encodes CASSTTRGSYNEQFF.

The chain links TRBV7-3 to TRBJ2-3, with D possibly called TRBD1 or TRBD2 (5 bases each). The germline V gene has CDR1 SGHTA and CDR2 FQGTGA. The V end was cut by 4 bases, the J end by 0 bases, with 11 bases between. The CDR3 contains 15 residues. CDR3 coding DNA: TGTGCCAGCAGCTCACTGGGACCTAGCACAGATACGCAGTATTTT. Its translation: CASSSLGPSTDTQYF.

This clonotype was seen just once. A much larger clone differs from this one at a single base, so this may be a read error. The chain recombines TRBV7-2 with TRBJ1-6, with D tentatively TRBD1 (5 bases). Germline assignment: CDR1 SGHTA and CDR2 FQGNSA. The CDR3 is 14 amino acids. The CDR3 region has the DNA TGTACCAGCAGTACAGACAGTTATAATTCACCCCTCCATTTT. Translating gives CTSSTDSYNSPLHF. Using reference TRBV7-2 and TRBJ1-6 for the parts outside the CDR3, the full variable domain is GAGVSQSPSNKVTEKGKDVELRCDPISGHTALYWYRQSLGQGLEFLIYFQGNSAPDKSGLPSDRFSAERTGGSVSTLTIQRTQQEDSAVYLCTSSTDSYNSPLHFGNGTRLTVT.

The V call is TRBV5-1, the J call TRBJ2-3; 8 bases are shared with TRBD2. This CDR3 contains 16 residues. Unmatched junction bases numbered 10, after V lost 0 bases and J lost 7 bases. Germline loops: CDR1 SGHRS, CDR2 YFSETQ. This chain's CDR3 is CASSLDQAGERNTQYF. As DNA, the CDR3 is TGCGCCAGCAGCTTGGATCAAGCGGGAGAGAGAAATACGCAGTATTTT.

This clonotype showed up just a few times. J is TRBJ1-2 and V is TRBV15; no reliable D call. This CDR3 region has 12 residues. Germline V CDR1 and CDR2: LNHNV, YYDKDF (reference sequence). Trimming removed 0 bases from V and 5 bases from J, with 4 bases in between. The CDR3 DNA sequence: TGTGCCACCAGCAGAGATGAGTATGGCTACACCTTC. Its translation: CATSRDEYGYTF.

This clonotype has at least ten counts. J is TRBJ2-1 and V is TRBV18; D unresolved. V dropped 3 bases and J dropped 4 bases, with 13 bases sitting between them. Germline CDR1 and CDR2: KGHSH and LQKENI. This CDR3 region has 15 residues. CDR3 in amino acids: CASSPPGLGYNEQFF. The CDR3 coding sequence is TGTGCCAGCTCACCGCCAGGTTTGGGTTACAATGAGCAGTTCTTC.

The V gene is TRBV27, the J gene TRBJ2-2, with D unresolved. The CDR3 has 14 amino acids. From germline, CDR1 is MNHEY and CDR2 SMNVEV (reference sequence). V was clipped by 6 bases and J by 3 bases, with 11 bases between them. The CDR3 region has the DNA TGTGCCAGCAGCCCGATGGATTACACCGGGGAGCTGTTTTTT. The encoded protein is CASSPMDYTGELFF.

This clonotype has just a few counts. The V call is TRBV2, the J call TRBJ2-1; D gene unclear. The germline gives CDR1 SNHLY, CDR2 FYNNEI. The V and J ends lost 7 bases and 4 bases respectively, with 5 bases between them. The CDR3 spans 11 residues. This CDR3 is CASTVYNEQFF. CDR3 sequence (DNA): TGTGCCAGCACGGTTTACAATGAGCAGTTCTTC.

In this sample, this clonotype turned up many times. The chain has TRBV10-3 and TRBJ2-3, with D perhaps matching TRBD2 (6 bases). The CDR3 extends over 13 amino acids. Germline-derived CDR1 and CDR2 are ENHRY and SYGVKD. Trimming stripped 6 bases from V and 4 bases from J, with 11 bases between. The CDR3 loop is CAISAGKADTQYF. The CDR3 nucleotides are TGTGCCATCAGCGCGGGAAAAGCAGATACGCAGTATTTT.

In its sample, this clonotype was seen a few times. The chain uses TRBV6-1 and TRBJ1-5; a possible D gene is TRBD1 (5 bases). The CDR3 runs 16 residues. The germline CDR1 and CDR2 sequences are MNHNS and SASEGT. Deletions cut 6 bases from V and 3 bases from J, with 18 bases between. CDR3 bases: TGTGCCAGCAGGGAGGGCAGGGTGATGAACAATCAGCCCCAGCATTTT. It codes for CASREGRVMNNQPQHF.

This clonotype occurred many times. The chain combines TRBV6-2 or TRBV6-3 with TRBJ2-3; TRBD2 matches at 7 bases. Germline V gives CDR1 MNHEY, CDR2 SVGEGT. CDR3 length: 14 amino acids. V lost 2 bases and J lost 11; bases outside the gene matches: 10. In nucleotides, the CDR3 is TGTGCCAGCAGTTACCGCCTGACGGGAGGAGGGCAGTATTTT. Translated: CASSYRLTGGGQYF.

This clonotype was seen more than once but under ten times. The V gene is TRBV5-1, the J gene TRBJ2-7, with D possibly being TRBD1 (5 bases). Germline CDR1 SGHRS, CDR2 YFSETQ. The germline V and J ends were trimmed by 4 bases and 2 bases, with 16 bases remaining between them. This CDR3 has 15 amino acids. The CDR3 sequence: CASSPSSGFAYEQYF. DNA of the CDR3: TGCGCCAGCAGCCCCAGCTCAGGGTTTGCCTACGAGCAGTACTTC.

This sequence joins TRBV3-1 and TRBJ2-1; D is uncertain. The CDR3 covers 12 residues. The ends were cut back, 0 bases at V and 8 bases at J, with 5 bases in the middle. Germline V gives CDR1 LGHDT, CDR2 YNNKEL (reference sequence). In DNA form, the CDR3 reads TGTGCCAGCAGCCAAGATTACCATGAGCAGTTCTTC. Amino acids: CASSQDYHEQFF.

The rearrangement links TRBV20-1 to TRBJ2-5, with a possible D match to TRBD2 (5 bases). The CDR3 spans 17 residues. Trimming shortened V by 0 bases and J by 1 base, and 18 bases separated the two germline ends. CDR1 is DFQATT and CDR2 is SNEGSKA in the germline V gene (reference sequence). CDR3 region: CSARDPNLASGQETQYF. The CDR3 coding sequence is TGCAGTGCTAGAGACCCCAACCTAGCCAGCGGCCAAGAGACCCAGTACTTC.